This T cell receptor beta chain emerged from a study of blood T cell repertoires in COVID-19. As for the study in general: Some COVID-19 samples were acute and others convalescent; all came from the United States, Italy and Spain.

Per the original data handling: Scientists estimated how many nucleated cells there were by amplifying reference gene primers. Assay: immunoSEQ multiplex PCR; the TCRdb copy retains only in-frame clones and omits some. Clone size and V and J calls were adopted from that table, with D and trimming inferred from the DNA. The table has about 170,000 clones, less than 90% seen once. Germline CDR1 and CDR2: MGHDK and SYGVNS. V trimming: 7 bases; J trimming: 7 bases; junction bases outside the gene matches: 2. The CDR3 covers 12 residues. Adults between roughly 18 and 89 years of age took part from 24 US areas. Clinical history as reported by participants underpinned cohort assignment.

The J gene is TRBJ1-4, the V gene TRBV25-1, with 8 bases identical to TRBD1. Sequenced input: PBMCs or T cells enriched from blood (not recorded which). The TCR originated in a woman between 45 and 65 years old who had recovered from COVID-19. As DNA, the CDR3 is TGTGCCAGCAACAGGGGGTCTGAAAAACTGTTTTTT. Protein: CASNRGSEKLFF.